The 16 T cell receptor beta chains in this list originate from one sample, sequenced in a study of blood T cell repertoires in COVID-19. Method: immunoSEQ multiplex PCR; TCRdb's copy keeps in-frame clones and lacks some. The sample lists 100,000 to 150,000 clones, about 94% occurring once. Specimen: peripheral blood. These receptors all come from a man aged 50-60 years with COVID-19, enrolled during active disease.

V and J are TRBV5-1 and TRBJ1-2; no firm D call. The V gene lost 4 bases and the J gene lost 2 bases, with 9 bases spanning the gap. Germline-derived CDR1 and CDR2 are SGHRS and YFSETQ. The CDR3 sequence is 13 residues long. CDR3 sequence: CASSLAENYGYTF. CDR3 sequence (DNA): TGCGCCAGCAGCCTAGCGGAGAACTATGGCTACACCTTC.

The J gene is TRBJ2-1, the V gene TRBV6-2 or TRBV6-3; D remains ambiguous. Trimming shortened V by 2 bases and J by 10 bases, and 9 bases separated the two germline ends. Per the germline V gene, CDR1 is MNHEY and CDR2 is SVGEGT. CDR3 length: 12 amino acids. DNA for the CDR3: TGTGCCAGCAGTTACGGCCAGGTCGAGCAGTTCTTC. Protein: CASSYGQVEQFF.

The gene calls are TRBV7-2 and TRBJ2-7; 7 bases line up with TRBD1. This CDR3 comprises 13 residues. V trimming: 5 bases; J trimming: 5 bases; junction bases outside the gene matches: 6. Per germline, CDR1 SGHTA and CDR2 FQGNSA. The CDR3 bases are TGTGCCAGCAGCCCACAGGGGAGCCACGAGCAGTACTTC. Translating it yields CASSPQGSHEQYF. The entire variable domain, with the rest obtained from reference TRBV7-2 and TRBJ2-7, is as follows: GAGVSQSPSNKVTEKGKDVELRCDPISGHTALYWYRQSLGQGLEFLIYFQGNSAPDKSGLPSDRFSAERTGGSVSTLTIQRTQQEDSAVYLCASSPQGSHEQYFGPGTRLTVT.

The chain carries TRBV4-3 and TRBJ1-1; D is undetermined. Germline loops: CDR1 LGHNA, CDR2 YSLEER. The CDR3 sequence is 13 residues long. The V end was cut by 6 bases, the J end by 8 bases, with 16 bases between. The CDR3 loop reads CASRGGVQKEAFF. The CDR3 nucleotides are TGCGCCAGCAGGGGCGGGGTCCAGAAGGAAGCTTTCTTT.

The chain carries TRBV11-3 and TRBJ2-1; D unclear. CDR3 length: 12 residues. V lost 4 bases and J 12 bases, leaving 13 bases between the germline ends. CDR1 is SGHNT and CDR2 is YENEEA in the germline V gene. The DNA of the CDR3 is TGTGCCAGCAGCTCTTACCTAACTCGGCAGTTCTTC. It translates to CASSSYLTRQFF.

The rearrangement joins TRBV13 to TRBJ1-2, with 7 bases identical to TRBD1. V shed 8 bases, J shed 8 bases, and the junction held 8 bases outside the gene matches. Germline V lookup: CDR1 PRHDT, CDR2 FYEKMQ (reference sequence). The CDR3 has 12 amino acids. CDR3 loop: CASERQGGGYTF. As DNA, the CDR3 is TGTGCCAGCGAAAGACAGGGCGGAGGCTACACCTTC. Full variable domain (outside the CDR3, taken from reference TRBV13 and TRBJ1-2): AAGVIQSPRHLIKEKRETATLKCYPIPRHDTVYWYQQGPGQDPQFLISFYEKMQSDKGSIPDRFSAQQFSDYHSELNMSSLELGDSALYFCASERQGGGYTFGSGTRLTVV.

The gene calls are TRBV25-1 and TRBJ1-4; weak D call: TRBD1 (6 bases). From germline, CDR1 is MGHDK and CDR2 SYGVNS. The CDR3 is 15 amino acids. V gave up 4 bases and J gave up 3 bases, with 12 bases separating them. The CDR3: CASSVRQAANEKLFF. For the CDR3, the DNA is TGTGCCAGCAGTGTACGACAGGCTGCTAATGAAAAACTGTTTTTT.

The chain joins TRBV7-2 to TRBJ2-5; tentative D call: TRBD1 (6 bases). Germline V gene sequence: CDR1 SGHTA, CDR2 FQGNSA. The CDR3 runs to 16 residues. Trimming cost V 1 base and J 4 bases, with 16 bases left between them. CDR3 coding DNA: TGTGCCAGCAGCTTAGTAACCGCCCTGGGGGCAGAGACCCAGTACTTC. Encoded protein: CASSLVTALGAETQYF.

This clone came up once. This chain links TRBV18 with TRBJ2-7; D might be TRBD1 (5 bases). Trimming removed 6 bases at V and 3 bases at J, with 12 bases between. Germline V gene lookup returns CDR1 KGHSH and CDR2 LQKENI. This CDR3 is 13 amino acids long. The CDR3 nucleotides are TGTGCCAGCTCTCAGGGTGGGCACTACGAGCAGTACTTC. It translates to CASSQGGHYEQYF.

The gene calls are TRBV29-1 and TRBJ1-2; 8 nucleotides match TRBD1. The CDR3 covers 12 residues. CDR1 is SQVTM and CDR2 is ANQGSEA in the germline V gene. Germline trimming cut 6 bases from V and 8 bases from J; bases unmatched to any gene: 8. The chain's CDR3 is CSVDRALRGYTF. The CDR3 DNA sequence: TGCAGCGTGGACAGGGCATTGAGAGGCTACACCTTC.

The chain uses TRBV15 and TRBJ2-7, with D hard to call. V was pared by 0 bases and J by 3 bases, with 9 bases between. The CDR3 contains 14 residues. Germline-derived CDR1 and CDR2 are LNHNV and YYDKDF (reference sequence). CDR3 DNA sequence: TGTGCCACCAGCAGAGATCTCGCGGACTACGAGCAGTACTTC. This codes for CATSRDLADYEQYF.

The V and J genes are TRBV7-2 and TRBJ1-2; 7 nucleotides agree with TRBD1. CDR1 SGHTA and CDR2 FQGNSA come from the germline V gene. This CDR3 has 15 amino acids. V lost 4 bases and J lost 7; bases outside the gene matches: 12. The CDR3 loop reads CASSYPDRQIGGYTF. In DNA, the CDR3 is TGTGCCAGCAGCTACCCGGACAGGCAAATCGGTGGCTACACCTTC.

The chain joins TRBV9 to TRBJ2-5; a weak D match, TRBD2 (5 bases). Trimming shortened V by 3 bases and J by 5 bases, and 14 bases separated the two germline ends. This CDR3 has 14 amino acids. Germline V gives CDR1 SGDLS, CDR2 YYNGEE. The CDR3 loop reads CASSATRSVETQYF. The CDR3 coding sequence is TGTGCCAGCAGCGCAACTAGGTCGGTGGAGACCCAGTACTTC.

J is TRBJ2-1 and V is TRBV29-1, with 16 bases fitting TRBD2. The germline gives CDR1 SQVTM, CDR2 ANQGSEA. The CDR3 consists of 16 residues. Trimming took 7 bases from V and 8 from J; bases not matched to a gene: 11. The CDR3 loop reads CSAAGLAGGPSYEQFF. Written as DNA, the CDR3 is TGCAGCGCCGCGGGACTAGCGGGAGGGCCCTCTTATGAGCAGTTCTTC.

CDR3 nucleotides: TGTGCCAGCAGGGGACAGAACAATCAGCCCCAGCATTTT. This gives the protein CASRGQNNQPQHF. The chain combines TRBV2 with TRBJ1-5; 7 bases are shared with TRBD1. CDR1 and CDR2 (germline): SNHLY, FYNNEI. CDR3 size: 13 residues. Trimming took 6 bases from V and 3 from J; bases not matched to a gene: 2.

The gene calls are TRBV7-6 and TRBJ1-5; D might be TRBD1 (5 bases). This CDR3 comprises 15 residues. The germline V gene has CDR1 SGHVS and CDR2 FNYEAQ. The germline V and J ends were trimmed by 5 bases and 4 bases, with 15 bases remaining between them. The CDR3 protein is CASSPQVGPNQPQHF. For the CDR3, the DNA is TGTGCCAGCAGCCCCCAGGTGGGGCCGAATCAGCCCCAGCATTTT.